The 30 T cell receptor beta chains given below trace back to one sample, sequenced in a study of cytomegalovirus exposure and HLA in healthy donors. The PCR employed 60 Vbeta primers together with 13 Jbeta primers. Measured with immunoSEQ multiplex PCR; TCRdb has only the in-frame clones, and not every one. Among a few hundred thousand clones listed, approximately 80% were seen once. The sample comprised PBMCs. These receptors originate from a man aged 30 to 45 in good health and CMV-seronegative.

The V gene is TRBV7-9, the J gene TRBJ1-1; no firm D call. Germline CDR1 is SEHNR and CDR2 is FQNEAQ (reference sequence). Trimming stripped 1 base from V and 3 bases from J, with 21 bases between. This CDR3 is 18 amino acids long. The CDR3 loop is CASSLGPKVQVGDTEAFF. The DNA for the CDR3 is TGTGCCAGCAGCTTAGGTCCTAAAGTGCAGGTTGGTGACACTGAAGCTTTCTTT.

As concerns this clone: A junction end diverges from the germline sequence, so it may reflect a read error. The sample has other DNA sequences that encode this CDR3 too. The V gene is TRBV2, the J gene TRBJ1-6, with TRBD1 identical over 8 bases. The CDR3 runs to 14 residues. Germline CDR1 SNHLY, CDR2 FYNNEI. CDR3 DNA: TGTGCCAGCACCCCCCAGGGGGCGAATTCCCCCCTCCACTTT. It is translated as CASTPQGANSPLHF.

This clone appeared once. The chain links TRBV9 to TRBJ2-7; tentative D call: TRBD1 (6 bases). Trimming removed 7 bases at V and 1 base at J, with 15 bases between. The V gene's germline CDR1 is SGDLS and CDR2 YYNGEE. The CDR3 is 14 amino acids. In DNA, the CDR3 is TGTGCCAGCGGAAAGGCAGGGGAATCCTACGAGCAGTACTTC. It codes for CASGKAGESYEQYF.

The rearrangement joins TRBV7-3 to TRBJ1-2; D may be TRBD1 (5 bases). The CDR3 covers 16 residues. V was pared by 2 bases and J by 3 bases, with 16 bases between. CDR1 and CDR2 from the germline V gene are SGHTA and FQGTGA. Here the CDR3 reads CASSLSYRSRDYGYTF. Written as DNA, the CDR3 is TGTGCCAGCAGCTTATCGTACAGGAGCCGGGACTATGGCTACACCTTC.

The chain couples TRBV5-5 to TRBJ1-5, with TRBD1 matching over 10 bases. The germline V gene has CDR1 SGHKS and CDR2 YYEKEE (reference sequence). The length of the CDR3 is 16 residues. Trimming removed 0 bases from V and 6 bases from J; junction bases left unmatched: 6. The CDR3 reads CASSLGQGALGQPQHF. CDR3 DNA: TGTGCCAGCAGCTTGGGACAGGGGGCTCTTGGTCAGCCCCAGCATTTT.

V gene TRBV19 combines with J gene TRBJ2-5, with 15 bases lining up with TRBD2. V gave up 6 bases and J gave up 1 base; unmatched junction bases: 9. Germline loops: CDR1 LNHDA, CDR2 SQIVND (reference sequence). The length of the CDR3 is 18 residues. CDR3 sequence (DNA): TGTGCCAGTAGCGCGGGGGGACTAGCGGGGGGCTTCCAAGAGACCCAGTACTTC. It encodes CASSAGGLAGGFQETQYF.

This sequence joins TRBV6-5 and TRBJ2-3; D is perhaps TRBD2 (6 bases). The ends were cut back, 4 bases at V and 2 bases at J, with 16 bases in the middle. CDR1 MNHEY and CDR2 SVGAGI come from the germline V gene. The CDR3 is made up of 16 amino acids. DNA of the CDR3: TGTGCCAGCAGTTTAGACCGGGACTGGCCCACAGATACGCAGTATTTT. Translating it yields CASSLDRDWPTDTQYF.

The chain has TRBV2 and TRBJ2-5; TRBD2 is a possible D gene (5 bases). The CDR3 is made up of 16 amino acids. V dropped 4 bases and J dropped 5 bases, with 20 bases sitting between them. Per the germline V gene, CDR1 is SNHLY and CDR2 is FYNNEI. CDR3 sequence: CASSAREFSVWETQYF. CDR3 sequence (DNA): TGTGCCAGCAGTGCACGGGAATTCTCGGTATGGGAGACCCAGTACTTC.

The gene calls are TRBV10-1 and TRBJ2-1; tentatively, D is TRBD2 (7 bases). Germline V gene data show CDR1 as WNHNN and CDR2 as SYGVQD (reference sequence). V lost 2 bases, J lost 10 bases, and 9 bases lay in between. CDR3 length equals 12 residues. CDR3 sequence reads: CASSERGGEQFF. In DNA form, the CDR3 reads TGCGCCAGCAGTGAGAGGGGGGGAGAGCAGTTCTTC.

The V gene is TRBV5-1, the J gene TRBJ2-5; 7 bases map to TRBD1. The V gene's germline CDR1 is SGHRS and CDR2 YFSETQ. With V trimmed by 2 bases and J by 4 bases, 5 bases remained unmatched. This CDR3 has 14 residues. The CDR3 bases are TGCGCCAGCAGCTTTACAGGGGAGTCAGAGACCCAGTACTTC. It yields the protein CASSFTGESETQYF.

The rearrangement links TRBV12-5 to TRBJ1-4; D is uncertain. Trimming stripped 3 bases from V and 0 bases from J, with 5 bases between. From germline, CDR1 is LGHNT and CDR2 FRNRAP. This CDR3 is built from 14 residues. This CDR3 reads CASGLQPTNEKLFF. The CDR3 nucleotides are TGTGCTAGTGGTTTACAGCCAACTAATGAAAAACTGTTTTTT.

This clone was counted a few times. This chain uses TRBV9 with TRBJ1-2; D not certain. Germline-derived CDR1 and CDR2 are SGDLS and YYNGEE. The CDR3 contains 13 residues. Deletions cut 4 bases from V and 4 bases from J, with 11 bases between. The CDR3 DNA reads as TGTGCCAGCAGCTCCACTCCCGCCTATGGCTACACCTTC. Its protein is CASSSTPAYGYTF.

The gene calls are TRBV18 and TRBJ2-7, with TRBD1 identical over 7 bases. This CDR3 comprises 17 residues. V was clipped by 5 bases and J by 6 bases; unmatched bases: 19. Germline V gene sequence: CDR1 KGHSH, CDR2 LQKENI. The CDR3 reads CASSSLSQGTAATEQYF. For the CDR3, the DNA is TGTGCCAGCTCAAGTCTGTCACAGGGGACCGCCGCGACCGAGCAGTACTTC.

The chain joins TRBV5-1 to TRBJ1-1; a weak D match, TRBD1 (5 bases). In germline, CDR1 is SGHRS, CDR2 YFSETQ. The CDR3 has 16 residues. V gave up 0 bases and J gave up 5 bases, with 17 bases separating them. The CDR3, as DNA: TGCGCCAGCAGCTTGGCCAGGGCCACAAAGGGGACTGAAGCTTTCTTT. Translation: CASSLARATKGTEAFF.

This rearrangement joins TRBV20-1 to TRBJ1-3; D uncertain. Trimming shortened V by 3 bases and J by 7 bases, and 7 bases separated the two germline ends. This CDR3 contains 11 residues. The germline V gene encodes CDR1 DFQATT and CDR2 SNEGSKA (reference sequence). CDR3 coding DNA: TGCAGTGCTAGGGCAGTTAACACCATATATTTT. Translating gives CSARAVNTIYF.

The CDR3 reads CASSFGRGVGETQYF. DNA for the CDR3: TGTGCCAGCAGTTTCGGCAGGGGGGTAGGTGAGACCCAGTACTTC. The chain is built from TRBV6-6 and TRBJ2-5; D might be TRBD1 (7 bases). V dropped 4 bases and J dropped 5 bases, with 17 bases sitting between them. Germline loops: CDR1 MNHNY, CDR2 SVGAGI (reference sequence). There are 15 residues in the CDR3.

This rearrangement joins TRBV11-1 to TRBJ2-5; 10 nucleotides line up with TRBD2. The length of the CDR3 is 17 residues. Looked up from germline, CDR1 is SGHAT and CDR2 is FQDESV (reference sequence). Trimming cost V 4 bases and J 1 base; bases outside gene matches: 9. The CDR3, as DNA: TGTGCCAGCAGCTGGCCGGGACTAGCGAGCCCCCAAGAGACCCAGTACTTC. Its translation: CASSWPGLASPQETQYF.

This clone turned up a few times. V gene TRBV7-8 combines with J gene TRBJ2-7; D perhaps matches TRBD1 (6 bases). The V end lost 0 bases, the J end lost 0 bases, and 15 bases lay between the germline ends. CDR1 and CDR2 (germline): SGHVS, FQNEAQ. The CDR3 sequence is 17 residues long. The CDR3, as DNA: TGTGCCAGCAGCTTAGCGCCCGTGGGGGACATCTCCTACGAGCAGTACTTC. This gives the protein CASSLAPVGDISYEQYF.

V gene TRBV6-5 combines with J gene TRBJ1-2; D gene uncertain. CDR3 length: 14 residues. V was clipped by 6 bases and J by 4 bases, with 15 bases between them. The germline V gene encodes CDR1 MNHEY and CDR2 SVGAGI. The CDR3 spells CASRLYGSTYGYTF. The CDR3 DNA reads TGTGCCAGCAGACTCTACGGGTCGACCTATGGCTACACCTTC.

For the CDR3, the DNA is TGTGCCAGCAGCGCCCGGCGGACAGGGAGCTACGAGCAGTACTTC. It yields the protein CASSARRTGSYEQYF. The V call is TRBV6-1, the J call TRBJ2-7, with TRBD1 matching 8 bases. Germline trimming cut 6 bases from V and 3 bases from J; bases unmatched to any gene: 10. The germline V gene encodes CDR1 MNHNS and CDR2 SASEGT. This CDR3 has 15 amino acids.

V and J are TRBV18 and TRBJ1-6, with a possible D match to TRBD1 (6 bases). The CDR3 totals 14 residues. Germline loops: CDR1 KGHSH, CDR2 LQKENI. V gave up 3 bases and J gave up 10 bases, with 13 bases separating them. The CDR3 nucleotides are TGTGCCAGCTCACCCGTTGTAGGGGGATCACCCCTCCACTTT. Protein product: CASSPVVGGSPLHF.

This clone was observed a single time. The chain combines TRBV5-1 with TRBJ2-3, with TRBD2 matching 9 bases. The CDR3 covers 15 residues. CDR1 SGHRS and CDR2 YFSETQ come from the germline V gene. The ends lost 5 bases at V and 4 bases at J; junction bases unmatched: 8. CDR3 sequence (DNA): TGCGCCAGCAGGCCGCCTGGCGGGGGGGCAGATACGCAGTATTTT. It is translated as CASRPPGGGADTQYF.

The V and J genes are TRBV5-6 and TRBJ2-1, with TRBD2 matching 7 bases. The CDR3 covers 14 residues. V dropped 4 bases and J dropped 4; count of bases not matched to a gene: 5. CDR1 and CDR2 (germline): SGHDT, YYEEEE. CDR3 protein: CASSPGGIYNEQFF. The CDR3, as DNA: TGTGCCAGCAGCCCCGGGGGGATTTACAATGAGCAGTTCTTC.

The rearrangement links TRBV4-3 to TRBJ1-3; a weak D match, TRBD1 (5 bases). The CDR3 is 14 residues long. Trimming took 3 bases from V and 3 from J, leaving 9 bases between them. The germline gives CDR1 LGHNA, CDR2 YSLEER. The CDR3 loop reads CASSQDQGGNTIYF. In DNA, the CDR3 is TGCGCCAGCAGCCAGGATCAGGGTGGAAACACCATATATTTT.

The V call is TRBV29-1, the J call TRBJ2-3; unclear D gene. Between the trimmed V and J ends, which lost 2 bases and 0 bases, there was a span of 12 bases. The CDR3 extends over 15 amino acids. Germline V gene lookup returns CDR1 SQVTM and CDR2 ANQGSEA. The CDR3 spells CSVESVAESTDTQYF. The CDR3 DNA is TGCAGCGTTGAAAGCGTGGCGGAAAGCACAGATACGCAGTATTTT.

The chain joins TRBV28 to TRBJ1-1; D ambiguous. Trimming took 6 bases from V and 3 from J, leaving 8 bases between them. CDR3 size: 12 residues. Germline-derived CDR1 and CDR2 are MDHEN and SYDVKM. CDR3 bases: TGTGCCAGCAGCCCCAGTTACACTGAAGCTTTCTTT. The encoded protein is CASSPSYTEAFF. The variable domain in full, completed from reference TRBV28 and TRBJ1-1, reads DVKVTQSSRYLVKRTGEKVFLECVQDMDHENMFWYRQDPGLGLRLIYFSYDVKMKEKGDIPEGYSVSREKKERFSLILESASTNQTSMYLCASSPSYTEAFFGQGTRLTVV.

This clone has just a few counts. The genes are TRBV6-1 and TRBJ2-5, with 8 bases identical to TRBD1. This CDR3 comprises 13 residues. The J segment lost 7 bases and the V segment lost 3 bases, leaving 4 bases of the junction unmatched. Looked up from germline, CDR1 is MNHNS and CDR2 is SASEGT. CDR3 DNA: TGTGCCAGCAGTGAGGGACAGGTTTGGACCCAGTACTTC. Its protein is CASSEGQVWTQYF.

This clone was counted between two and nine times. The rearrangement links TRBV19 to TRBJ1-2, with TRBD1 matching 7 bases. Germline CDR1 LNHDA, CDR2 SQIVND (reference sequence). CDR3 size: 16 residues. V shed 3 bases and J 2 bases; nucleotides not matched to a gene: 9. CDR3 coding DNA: TGTGCCAGTAGTATGGTCTCGGGACAGCACAACTATGGCTACACCTTC. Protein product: CASSMVSGQHNYGYTF.

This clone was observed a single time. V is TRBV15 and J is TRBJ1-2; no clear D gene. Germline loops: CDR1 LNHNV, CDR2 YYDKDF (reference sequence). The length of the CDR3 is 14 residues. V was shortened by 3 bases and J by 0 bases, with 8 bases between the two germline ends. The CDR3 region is CATSRRETNYGYTF. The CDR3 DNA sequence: TGTGCCACCAGCAGGAGAGAGACTAACTATGGCTACACCTTC.

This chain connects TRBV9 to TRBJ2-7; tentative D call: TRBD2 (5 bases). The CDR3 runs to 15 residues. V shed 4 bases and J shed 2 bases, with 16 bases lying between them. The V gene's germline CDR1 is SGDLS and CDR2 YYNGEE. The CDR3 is CASSSQTGAAYEQYF. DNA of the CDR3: TGTGCCAGCAGCTCGCAGACCGGAGCGGCCTACGAGCAGTACTTC.